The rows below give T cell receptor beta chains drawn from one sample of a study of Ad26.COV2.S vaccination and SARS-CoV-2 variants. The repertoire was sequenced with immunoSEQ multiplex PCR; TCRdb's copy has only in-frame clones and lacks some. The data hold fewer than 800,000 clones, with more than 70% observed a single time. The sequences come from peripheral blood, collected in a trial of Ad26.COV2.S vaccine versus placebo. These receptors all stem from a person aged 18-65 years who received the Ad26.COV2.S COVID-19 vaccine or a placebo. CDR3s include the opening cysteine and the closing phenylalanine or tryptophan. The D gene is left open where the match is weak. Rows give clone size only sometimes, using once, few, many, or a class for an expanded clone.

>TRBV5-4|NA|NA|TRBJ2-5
CASSLVGGVQETQYF
TGTGCCAGCAGCTTAGTTGGAGGGGTCCAAGAGACCCAGTACTTC
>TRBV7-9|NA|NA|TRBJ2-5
CASSGLGGAHQETQYF
TGTGCCAGCAGCGGACTTGGCGGGGCCCACCAAGAGACCCAGTACTTC
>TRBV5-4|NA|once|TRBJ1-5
CASSLRDSNQPQHF
TGTGCCAGCAGCCTCCGGGACAGCAATCAGCCCCAGCATTTT
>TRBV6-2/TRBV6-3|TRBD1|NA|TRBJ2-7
CASSYSRGQPLFGQYF
TGTGCCAGCAGTTACTCGAGGGGGCAACCTCTGTTCGGGCAGTACTTC
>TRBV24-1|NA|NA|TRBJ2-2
CATSDPPRTGELFF
TGTGCCACCAGTGACCCACCGCGGACCGGGGAGCTGTTTTTT
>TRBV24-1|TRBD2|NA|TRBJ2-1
CATKGLAEDNEQFF
TGTGCCACCAAGGGACTAGCGGAGGACAATGAGCAGTTCTTC
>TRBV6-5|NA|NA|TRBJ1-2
CASNLDRNYGYTF
TGTGCCAGCAATCTAGACAGAAACTATGGCTACACCTTC
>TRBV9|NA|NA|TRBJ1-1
CASSVWQTNTEAFF
TGTGCCAGCAGCGTATGGCAGACGAACACTGAAGCTTTCTTT
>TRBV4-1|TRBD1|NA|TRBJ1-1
CASSQGNFPGTGRWEAFF
TGCGCCAGCAGCCAAGGAAATTTCCCCGGGACAGGGAGGTGGGAAGCTTTCTTT
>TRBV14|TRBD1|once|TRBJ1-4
CASSQDVRGPEKLFF
TGTGCCAGCAGCCAAGATGTCAGGGGGCCGGAAAAACTGTTTTTT
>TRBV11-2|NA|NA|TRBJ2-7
CASSLGWASYEQYF
TGTGCCAGCAGCTTAGGTTGGGCCAGCTACGAGCAGTACTTC
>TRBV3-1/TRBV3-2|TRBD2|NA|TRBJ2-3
CASSPLAGISTDTQYF
TGTGCCAGCAGCCCGTTAGCGGGGATCAGCACAGATACGCAGTATTTT
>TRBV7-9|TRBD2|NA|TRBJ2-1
CASSPMEAGVNEQFF
TGTGCCAGCAGCCCCATGGAAGCGGGAGTAAATGAGCAGTTCTTC
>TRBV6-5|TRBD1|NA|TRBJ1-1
CASSSRGRTEAFF
TGTGCCAGCAGTTCCAGGGGGAGAACTGAAGCTTTCTTT
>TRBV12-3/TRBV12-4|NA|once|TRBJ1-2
CASSLMANYGYTF
TGTGCCAGCAGTTTAATGGCTAACTATGGCTACACCTTC
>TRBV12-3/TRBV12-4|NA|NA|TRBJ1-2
CASSPEEGYGYTF
TGTGCCAGCAGCCCGGAGGAGGGTTATGGCTACACCTTC
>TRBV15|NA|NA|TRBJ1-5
CATSTMLQGSDQPQHF
TGTGCCACCAGCACCATGTTACAGGGTTCGGATCAGCCCCAGCATTTT
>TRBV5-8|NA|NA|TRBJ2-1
CASSLGHQGPGSEQFF
TGTGCCAGCAGCTTGGGGCACCAAGGGCCGGGGAGTGAGCAGTTCTTC
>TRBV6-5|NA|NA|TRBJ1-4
CASTTGQSGEEKLFF
TGTGCCAGCACTACAGGACAGTCTGGCGAGGAAAAACTGTTTTTT
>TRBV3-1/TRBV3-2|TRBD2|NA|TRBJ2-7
CASSRRGAGGTYEQYF
TGTGCCAGCAGCCGGAGGGGTGCGGGAGGGACCTACGAGCAGTACTTC
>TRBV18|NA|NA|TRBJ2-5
CASSPYGLGYQETQYF
TGTGCCAGCTCACCATACGGGCTTGGGTACCAAGAGACCCAGTACTTC
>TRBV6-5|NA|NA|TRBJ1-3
CASSGTHSGNTIYF
TGTGCCAGTTCCGGGACGCACTCTGGAAACACCATATATTTT
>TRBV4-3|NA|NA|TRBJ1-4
CASSPRRVNEKLFF
TGCGCCAGCAGCCCTCGGCGGGTCAATGAAAAACTGTTTTTT
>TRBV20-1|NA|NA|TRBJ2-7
CSASGREQYF
TGCAGTGCTAGTGGGCGCGAGCAGTACTTC
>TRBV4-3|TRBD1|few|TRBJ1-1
CASSQDPRDRNTEAFF
TGCGCCAGCAGCCAAGATCCAAGGGACAGGAACACTGAAGCTTTCTTT
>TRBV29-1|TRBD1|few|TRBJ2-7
CSVFGQGGSYEQYF
TGCAGCGTTTTCGGACAGGGAGGCTCCTACGAGCAGTACTTC
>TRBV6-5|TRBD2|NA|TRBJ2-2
CASSYSGLAEGELFF
TGTGCCAGCAGTTACTCGGGACTAGCGGAGGGGGAGCTGTTTTTT
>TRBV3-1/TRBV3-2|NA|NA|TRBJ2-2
CASSHTGELFF
TGTGCCAGCAGCCACACCGGGGAGCTGTTTTTT
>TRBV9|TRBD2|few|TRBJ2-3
CASSTRLAVSDTQYF
TGTGCCAGCAGCACCCGACTAGCTGTATCAGATACGCAGTATTTT
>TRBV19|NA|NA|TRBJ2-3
CASRSANTQYF
TGTGCCAGTAGGTCGGCTAATACGCAGTATTTT
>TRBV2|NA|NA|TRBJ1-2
CASGARSGYTF
TGTGCCAGCGGGGCCCGAAGTGGCTACACCTTC
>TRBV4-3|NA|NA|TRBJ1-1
CASSREGMNTEAFF
TGCGCCAGCAGCCGAGAGGGTATGAACACTGAAGCTTTCTTT
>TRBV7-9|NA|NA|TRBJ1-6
CASSGRENSYNSPLHF
TGTGCCAGCAGCGGAAGGGAGAACTCCTATAATTCACCCCTCCACTTT
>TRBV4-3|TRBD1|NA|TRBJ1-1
CASSQSGTGNTEAFF
TGCGCCAGCAGCCAATCCGGGACAGGAAACACTGAAGCTTTCTTT
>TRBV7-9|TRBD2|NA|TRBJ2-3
CASSFSGNTDTQYF
TGTGCCAGCAGCTTTAGCGGGAACACAGATACGCAGTATTTT
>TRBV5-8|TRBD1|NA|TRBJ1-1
CASSTGQGRTEAFF
TGTGCCAGCAGCACGGGACAGGGAAGGACCGAAGCTTTCTTT
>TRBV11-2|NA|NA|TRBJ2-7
CASSLDPGFEQYF
TGTGCCAGCAGCTTAGATCCAGGGTTCGAGCAGTACTTC
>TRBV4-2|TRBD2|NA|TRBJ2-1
CASSQDRASGGPYNEQFF
TGTGCCAGCAGCCAAGATAGGGCTAGCGGAGGCCCTTACAATGAGCAGTTCTTC
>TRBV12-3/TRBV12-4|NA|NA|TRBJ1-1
CASSLMGNTEAFF
TGTGCCAGCAGCCTAATGGGGAACACTGAAGCTTTCTTT
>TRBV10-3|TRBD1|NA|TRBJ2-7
CAIGGQGPSYEQYF
TGTGCCATTGGGGGACAGGGGCCTTCCTACGAGCAGTACTTC
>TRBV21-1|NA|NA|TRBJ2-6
CASSKERERGISGANVLTF
TGTGCCAGCAGCAAAGAGCGGGAGCGGGGAATCTCTGGGGCCAACGTCCTGACTTTC
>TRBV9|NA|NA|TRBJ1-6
CASSVEGGAAYNSPLHF
TGTGCCAGCAGCGTAGAGGGGGGCGCCGCCTATAATTCACCCCTCCACTTT
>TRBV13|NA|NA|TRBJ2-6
CASSLPRESSGANVLTF
TGTGCCAGCAGCTTACCCAGGGAGAGCTCTGGGGCCAACGTCCTGACTTTC
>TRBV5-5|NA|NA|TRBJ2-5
CASSLVTGDETQYF
TGTGCCAGCAGCTTAGTTACGGGGGATGAGACCCAGTACTTC
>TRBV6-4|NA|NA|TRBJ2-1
CASSPGRNIDEQFF
TGTGCCAGCAGTCCGGGACGGAACATCGATGAGCAGTTCTTC
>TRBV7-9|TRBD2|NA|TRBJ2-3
CASSLSGGGPDTQYF
TGTGCCAGCAGCTTATCCGGGGGGGGTCCAGATACGCAGTATTTT